The TCR beta chain described here comes from a study of blood T cells in healthy people across ages. The ends were cut back, 3 bases at V and 4 bases at J, with 12 bases in the middle. CDR1 SNHLY and CDR2 FYNNEI come from the germline V gene. This CDR3 has 14 residues. Study results and limitations: More naive CD4+ cells and higher diversity were found in long-lived than in aged donors. Unknown CMV status may confound age-related changes in expanded clones. Strong correlation existed between TCR beta diversity and naive T cell percentage.

This clonotype has a single count. The target antigen is unknown. Sample-barcoded 5' priming and a J-beta primer mix drove a second PCR of about 7 to 12 cycles. Researchers report that each sample yielded at least 2.5 million CDR3-containing paired-end reads. A single record per CDR3 protein comes from TCRdb applying MiXCR to the 5' RACE reads. The sample lists around 710,000 distinct CDR3 sequences, roughly 44% occurring once. The sample was blood. J is TRBJ2-5 and V is TRBV2, with D unresolved. The receptor's source is a woman aged 60-70 years in good health. CDR3 sequence (DNA): TGTGCCAGCAGTGAGATCAGGTACCTAGAGACCCAGTACTTC. This codes for CASSEIRYLETQYF.